Below, one TCR beta chain is given with its context. Using immunoSEQ multiplex PCR, the repertoire was profiled, and TCRdb retains in-frame clones only, with some absent. The sample lists roughly 4,700 clones, around 30% occurring once. The data derive from a study of sequential checkpoint blockade in melanoma. The CDR3 has 15 amino acids. Trimming removed 5 bases from V and 0 bases from J, with 10 bases in between. Regarding treatment: randomized to nivolumab then ipilimumab (arm A) or the reverse (arm B). The chain has TRBV7-1 and TRBJ1-4; the D gene is possibly TRBD1 (6 bases). TRBV7-1 is an open reading frame whose function is uncertain. This receptor was taken from a human donor with melanoma. The input for sequencing was tumor tissue (inferred from file names), taken from a patient given nivolumab and ipilimumab in sequence. CDR3 amino acids: CASSPGAATNEKLFF. The DNA for the CDR3 is TGTGCCAGCAGCCCAGGGGCCGCAACTAATGAAAAACTGTTTTTT.